The 3 T cell receptor beta chains below were found in one sample sequenced in a study of breast tumors, draining lymph nodes, adjacent tissues. The lymph nodes were axillary draining lymph nodes from breast cancer patients. TCRdb re-derived calls from the multiplex PCR reads in MiXCR, one entry per CDR3 protein. Here the sample spans approximately 250,000 distinct CDR3 sequences, around 34% being singletons. The sample taken for sequencing was axillary lymph node tissue. These receptors were taken from a female donor with breast cancer. Some clones in this sample may be carry-over from other donors' samples.

The V and J genes are TRBV7-6 and TRBJ2-3, with D unclear. V was cut by 4 bases and J by 10 bases, with 15 bases left in between. This CDR3 has 13 residues. Germline assignment: CDR1 SGHVS and CDR2 FNYEAQ. CDR3 coding DNA: TGTGCCAGCAGCTATAGCAGCGTTGGGTCGCAGTATTTT. The encoded protein is CASSYSSVGSQYF.

This chain links TRBV4-3 with TRBJ2-3, with a weak D call TRBD2 (7 bases). The CDR3 covers 20 residues. Germline lookup yields CDR1 LGHNA and CDR2 YSLEER. V was cut by 1 base and J by 2 bases, with 25 bases left in between. The CDR3: CASSQGFQRGGFSPTDTQYF. In nucleotides, the CDR3 is TGCGCCAGCAGCCAAGGATTCCAAAGGGGGGGCTTTTCCCCCACAGATACGCAGTATTTT.

A few counts support this clonotype. The gene calls are TRBV7-9 and TRBJ2-4, with 9 bases that match TRBD1. The CDR3 is made up of 12 amino acids. Trimming at V came to 5 bases and at J to 13 bases, leaving 6 bases not matched to a gene. Germline loops: CDR1 SEHNR, CDR2 FQNEAQ (reference sequence). This chain's CDR3 is CASSTGTGYQYF. In DNA, the CDR3 is TGTGCCAGCAGCACGGGGACAGGGTACCAGTACTTC.